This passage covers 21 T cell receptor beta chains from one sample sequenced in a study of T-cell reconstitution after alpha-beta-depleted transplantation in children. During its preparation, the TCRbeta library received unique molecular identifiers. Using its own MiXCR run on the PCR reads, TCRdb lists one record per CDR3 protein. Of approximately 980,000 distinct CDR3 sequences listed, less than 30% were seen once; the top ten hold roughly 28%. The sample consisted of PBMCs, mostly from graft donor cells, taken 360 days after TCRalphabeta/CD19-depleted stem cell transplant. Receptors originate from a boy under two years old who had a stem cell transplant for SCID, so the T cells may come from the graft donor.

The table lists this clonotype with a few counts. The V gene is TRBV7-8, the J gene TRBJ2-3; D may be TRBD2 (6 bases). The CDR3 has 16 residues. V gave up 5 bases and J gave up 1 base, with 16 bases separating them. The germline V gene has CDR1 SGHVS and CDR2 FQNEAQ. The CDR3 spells CASSLGTVWGTDTQYF. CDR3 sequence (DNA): TGTGCCAGCAGCCTGGGGACTGTCTGGGGCACAGATACGCAGTATTTT.

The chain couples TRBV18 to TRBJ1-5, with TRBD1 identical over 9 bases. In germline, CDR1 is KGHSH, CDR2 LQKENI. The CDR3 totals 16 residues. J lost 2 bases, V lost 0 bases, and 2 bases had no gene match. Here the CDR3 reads CASSPPRTGGNQPQHF. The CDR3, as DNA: TGTGCCAGCTCACCACCGAGGACAGGGGGCAATCAGCCCCAGCATTTT. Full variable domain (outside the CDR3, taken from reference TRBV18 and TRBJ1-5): NAGVMQNPRHLVRRRGQEARLRCSPMKGHSHVYWYRQLPEEGLKFMVYLQKENIIDESGMPKERFSAEFPKEGPSILRIQQVVRGDSAAYFCASSPPRTGGNQPQHFGDGTRLSIL.

CDR3 coding DNA: TGTGCCAGCAGGAGAGGTTTGAATGAGCAGTTCTTC. Its translation is CASRRGLNEQFF. The rearrangement links TRBV12-3 or TRBV12-4 to TRBJ2-1; no firm D call. CDR3 length equals 12 residues. Trimming cost V 6 bases and J 7 bases, with 10 bases left between them.

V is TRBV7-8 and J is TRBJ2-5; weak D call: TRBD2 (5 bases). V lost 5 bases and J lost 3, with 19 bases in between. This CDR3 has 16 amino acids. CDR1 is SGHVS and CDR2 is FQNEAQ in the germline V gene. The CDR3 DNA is TGTGCCAGCAGCCCGTCGCGGGCCCCAAGCGAAGAGACCCAGTACTTC. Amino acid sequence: CASSPSRAPSEETQYF.

The CDR3 sequence: CASSQGWGTGELFF. The CDR3 region has the DNA TGCGCCAGCAGCCAAGGGTGGGGAACCGGGGAGCTGTTTTTT. The V and J genes are TRBV4-3 and TRBJ2-2; D remains ambiguous. The CDR3 is 14 residues long. V was shortened by 1 base and J by 5 bases, with 8 bases between the two germline ends. Germline V gives CDR1 LGHNA, CDR2 YSLEER.

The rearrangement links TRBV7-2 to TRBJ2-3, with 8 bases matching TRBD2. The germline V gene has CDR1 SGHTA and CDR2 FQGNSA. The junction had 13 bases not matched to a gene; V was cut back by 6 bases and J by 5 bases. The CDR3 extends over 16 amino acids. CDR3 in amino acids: CASRGRRGGVKDTQYF. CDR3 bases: TGTGCCAGCAGGGGAAGACGGGGGGGCGTTAAAGATACGCAGTATTTT. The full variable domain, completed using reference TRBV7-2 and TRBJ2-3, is GAGVSQSPSNKVTEKGKDVELRCDPISGHTALYWYRQSLGQGLEFLIYFQGNSAPDKSGLPSDRFSAERTGGSVSTLTIQRTQQEDSAVYLCASRGRRGGVKDTQYFGPGTRLTVL.

The CDR3 region has the DNA TGCGCCAGCAGCTCGGCTAGCGGGACCGTTCAGTACTTC. Its protein is CASSSASGTVQYF. The chain is built from TRBV5-1 and TRBJ2-4; 9 positions agree with TRBD2. Trimming removed 3 bases from V and 11 bases from J; junction bases left unmatched: 6. The CDR3 loop spans 13 amino acids. Germline CDR1 is SGHRS and CDR2 is YFSETQ.

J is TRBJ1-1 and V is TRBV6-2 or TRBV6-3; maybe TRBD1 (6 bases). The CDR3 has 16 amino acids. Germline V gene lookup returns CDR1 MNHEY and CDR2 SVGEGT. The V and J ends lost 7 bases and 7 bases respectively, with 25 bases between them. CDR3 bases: TGTGCCAGCACCGAGACGGGACACGGATTCAGGGATGAAGCTTTCTTT. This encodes CASTETGHGFRDEAFF.

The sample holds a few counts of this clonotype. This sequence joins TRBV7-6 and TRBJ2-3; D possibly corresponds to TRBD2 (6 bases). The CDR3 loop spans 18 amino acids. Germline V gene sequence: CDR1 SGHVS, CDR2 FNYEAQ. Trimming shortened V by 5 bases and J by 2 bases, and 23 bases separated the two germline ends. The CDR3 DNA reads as TGTGCCAGCAGCCACTTCCGGGAGAACCCGTCCAACACAGATACGCAGTATTTT. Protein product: CASSHFRENPSNTDTQYF.

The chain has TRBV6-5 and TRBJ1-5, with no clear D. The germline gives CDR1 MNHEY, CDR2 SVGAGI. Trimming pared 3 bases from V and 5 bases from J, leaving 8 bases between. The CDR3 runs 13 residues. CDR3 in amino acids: CASSYNGDQPQHF. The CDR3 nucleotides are TGTGCCAGCAGTTATAACGGCGATCAGCCCCAGCATTTT.

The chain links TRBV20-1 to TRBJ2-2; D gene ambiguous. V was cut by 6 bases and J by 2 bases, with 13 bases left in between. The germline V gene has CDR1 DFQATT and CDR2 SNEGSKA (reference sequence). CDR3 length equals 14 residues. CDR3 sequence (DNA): TGCAGTGCCCCTTCGGCAGTAAACACCGGGGAGCTGTTTTTT. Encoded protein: CSAPSAVNTGELFF.

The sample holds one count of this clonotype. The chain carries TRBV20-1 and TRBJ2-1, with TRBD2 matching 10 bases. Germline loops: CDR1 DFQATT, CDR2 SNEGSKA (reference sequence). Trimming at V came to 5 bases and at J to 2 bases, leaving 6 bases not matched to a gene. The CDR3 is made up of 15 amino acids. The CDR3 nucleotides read TGCAGTGCTCCGATAGCGGGGGGTACCTACAATGAGCAGTTCTTC. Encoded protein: CSAPIAGGTYNEQFF.

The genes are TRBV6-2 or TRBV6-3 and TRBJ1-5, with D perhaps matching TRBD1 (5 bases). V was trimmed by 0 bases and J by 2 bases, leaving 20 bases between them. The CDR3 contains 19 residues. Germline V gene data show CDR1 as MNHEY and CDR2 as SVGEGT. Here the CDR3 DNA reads TGTGCCAGCAGTTACTCTAAGAGGGGACCTCATGGCGGCAATCAGCCCCAGCATTTT. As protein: CASSYSKRGPHGGNQPQHF.

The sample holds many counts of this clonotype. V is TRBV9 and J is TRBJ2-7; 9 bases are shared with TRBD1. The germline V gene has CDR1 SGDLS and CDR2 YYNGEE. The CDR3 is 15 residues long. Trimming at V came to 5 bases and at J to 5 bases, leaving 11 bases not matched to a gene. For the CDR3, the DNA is TGTGCCAGCAGTAGATCCGGGACAGGGTCAAACGAGCAGTACTTC. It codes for CASSRSGTGSNEQYF.

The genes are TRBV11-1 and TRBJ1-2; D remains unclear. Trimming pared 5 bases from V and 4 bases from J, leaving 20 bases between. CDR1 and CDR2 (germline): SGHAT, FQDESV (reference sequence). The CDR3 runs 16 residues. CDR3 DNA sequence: TGTGCCAGCAGCCCACTCGGTGGTCCGCCGGGCTATGGCTACACCTTC. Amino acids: CASSPLGGPPGYGYTF. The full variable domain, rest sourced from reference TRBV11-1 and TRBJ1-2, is EAEVAQSPRYKITEKSQAVAFWCDPISGHATLYWYRQILGQGPELLVQFQDESVVDDSQLPKDRFSAERLKGVDSTLKIQPAELGDSAMYLCASSPLGGPPGYGYTFGSGTRLTVV.

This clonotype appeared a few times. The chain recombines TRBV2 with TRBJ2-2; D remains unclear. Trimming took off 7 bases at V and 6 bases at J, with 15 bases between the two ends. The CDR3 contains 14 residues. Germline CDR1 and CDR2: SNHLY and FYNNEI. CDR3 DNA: TGTGCCAGCAAAAAGGGTGTGGTTTCCGGGGAGCTGTTTTTT. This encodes CASKKGVVSGELFF.

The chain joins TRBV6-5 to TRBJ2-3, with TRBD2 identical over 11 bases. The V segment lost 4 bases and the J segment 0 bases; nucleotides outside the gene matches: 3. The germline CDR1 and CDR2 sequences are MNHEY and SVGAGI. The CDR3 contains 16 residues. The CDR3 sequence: CASSWGLAESTDTQYF. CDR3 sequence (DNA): TGTGCCAGCAGTTGGGGACTAGCGGAGAGCACAGATACGCAGTATTTT.

CDR3 in DNA: TGTGCCAGCAGCTTGGCAGGGCTGGTTGAAAAACTGTTTTTT. Its translation: CASSLAGLVEKLFF. The chain combines TRBV7-9 with TRBJ1-4; D may be TRBD1 (5 bases). The CDR3 is 14 amino acids. Germline V CDR1 and CDR2: SEHNR, FQNEAQ (reference sequence). Trimming removed 3 bases from V and 7 bases from J, with 12 bases in between.

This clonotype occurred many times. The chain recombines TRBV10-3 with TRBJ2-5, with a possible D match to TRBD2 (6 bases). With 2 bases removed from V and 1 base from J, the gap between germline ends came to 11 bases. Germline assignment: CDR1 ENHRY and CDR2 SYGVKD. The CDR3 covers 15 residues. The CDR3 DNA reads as TGTGCCATCAGTGAGGGGACCGGGGGCCAAGAGACCCAGTACTTC. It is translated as CAISEGTGGQETQYF.

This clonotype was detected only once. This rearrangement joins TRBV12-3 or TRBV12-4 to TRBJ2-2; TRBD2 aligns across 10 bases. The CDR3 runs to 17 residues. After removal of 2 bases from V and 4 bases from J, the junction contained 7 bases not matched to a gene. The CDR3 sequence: CASSLLSLAGATGELFF. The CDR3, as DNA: TGTGCCAGCAGTTTATTGTCGCTAGCGGGGGCCACCGGGGAGCTGTTTTTT.

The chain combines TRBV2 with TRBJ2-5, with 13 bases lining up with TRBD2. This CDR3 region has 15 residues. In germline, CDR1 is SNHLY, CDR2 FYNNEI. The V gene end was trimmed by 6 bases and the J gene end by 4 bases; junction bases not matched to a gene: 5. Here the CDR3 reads CASSFWTSGGETQYF. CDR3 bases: TGTGCCAGCAGCTTTTGGACTAGCGGGGGAGAGACCCAGTACTTC. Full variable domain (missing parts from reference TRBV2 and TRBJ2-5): EPEVTQTPSHQVTQMGQEVILRCVPISNHLYFYWYRQILGQKVEFLVSFYNNEISEKSEIFDDQFSVERPDGSNFTLKIRSTKLEDSAMYFCASSFWTSGGETQYFGPGTRLLVL.